This passage covers 2 T cell receptor beta chains from one sample sequenced in a study of Graves' ophthalmopathy and Graves' hyperthyroidism. RNA transcripts were the source from which TCR beta CDR3 regions were amplified. First-round RT-PCR with HTBI primers preceded a second-round multiplex PCR. TCRdb passed the multiplex PCR reads through MiXCR, listing each CDR3 protein once. Of 580,000 or so distinct CDR3 sequences in the sample, under 45% were seen once. The sample comprised peripheral blood or thyroid tissue (not recorded which). Receptors originate from an adult man with Graves' hyperthyroidism.

There are a few counts of this clonotype. This chain joins TRBV12-3 or TRBV12-4 and TRBJ2-3; TRBD2 matches at 7 bases. J gave up 1 base and V 3 bases, and 7 bases lay outside the gene matches. This CDR3 has 16 amino acids. CDR3 amino acids: CASSFGTTMGTDTQYF. The CDR3 DNA reads as TGTGCCAGCAGTTTTGGGACTACCATGGGCACAGATACGCAGTATTTT.

This clonotype has a count of ten or more. This chain joins TRBV6-6 and TRBJ1-2, with 8 bases aligning to TRBD1. The CDR3 length is 12 residues. CDR1 is MNHNY, CDR2 SVGAGI, per germline (reference sequence). The ends lost 5 bases at V and 7 bases at J; junction bases unmatched: 3. CDR3 DNA sequence: TGTGCCAGCAGTCAGACAGGGGCTGGCTACACCTTC. Amino acid sequence: CASSQTGAGYTF.